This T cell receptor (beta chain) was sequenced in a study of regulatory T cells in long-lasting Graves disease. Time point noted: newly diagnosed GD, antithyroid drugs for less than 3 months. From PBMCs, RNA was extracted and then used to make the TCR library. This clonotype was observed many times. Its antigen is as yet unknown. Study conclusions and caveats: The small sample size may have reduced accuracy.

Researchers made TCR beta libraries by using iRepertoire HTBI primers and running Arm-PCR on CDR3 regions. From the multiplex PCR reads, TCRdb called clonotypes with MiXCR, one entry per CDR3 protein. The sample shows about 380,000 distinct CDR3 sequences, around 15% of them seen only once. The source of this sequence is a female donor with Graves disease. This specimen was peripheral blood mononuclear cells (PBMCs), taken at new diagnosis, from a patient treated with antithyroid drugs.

The CDR3 loop is CAISESGLGEQYF. Here the CDR3 DNA reads TGTGCCATCAGTGAGTCGGGCCTGGGGGAGCAGTACTTC. This chain joins TRBV10-3 and TRBJ2-7, with D hard to call. V lost 0 bases and J 7 bases, leaving 10 bases between the germline ends. CDR1 and CDR2 from the germline V gene are ENHRY and SYGVKD. This CDR3 region has 13 residues.